The T cell receptor beta chain described here comes from a study of blood T cells in healthy people across ages. Per individual sample, total RNA of at least 6 micrograms was extracted. Primed by a sample-barcoded 5' primer and a J-beta primer mix, a second PCR proceeded for 7 to 11 cycles. Sequencing recovered at least 3 million CDR3-containing paired-end reads from each sample. One entry per CDR3 protein, called by TCRdb with MiXCR from the 5' RACE reads. The sample comprises 650,000 to 950,000 distinct CDR3 sequences, under 55% of which are singletons, and roughly 19% rests with the top ten. The clonotype comes from a man between 60 and 75 years old in good health. Sequenced material: blood.

The CDR3 bases are TGTGCCAGCAGCCCCAAAGTGGCGGGCAACACTGAAGCTTTCTTT. Translation gives CASSPKVAGNTEAFF. V gene TRBV3-1 combines with J gene TRBJ1-1; D gene uncertain. CDR3 length equals 15 residues. V lost 4 bases, J lost 2 bases, and 14 bases lay in between. CDR1 LGHDT and CDR2 YNNKEL come from the germline V gene (reference sequence).